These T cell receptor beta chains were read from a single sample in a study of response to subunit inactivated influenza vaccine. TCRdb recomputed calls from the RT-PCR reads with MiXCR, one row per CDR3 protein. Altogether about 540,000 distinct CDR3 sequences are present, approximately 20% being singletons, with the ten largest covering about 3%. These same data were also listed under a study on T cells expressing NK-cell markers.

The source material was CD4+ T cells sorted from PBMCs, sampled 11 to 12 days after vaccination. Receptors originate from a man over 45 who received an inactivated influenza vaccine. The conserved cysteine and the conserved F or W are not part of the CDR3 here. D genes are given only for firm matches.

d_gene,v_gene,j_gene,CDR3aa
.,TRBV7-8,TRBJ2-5,ASSLMTAFVETQY
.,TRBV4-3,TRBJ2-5,ASSPNREETQY
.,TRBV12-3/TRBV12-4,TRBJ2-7,ASRRDPGGFYEQY
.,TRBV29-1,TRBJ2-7,SVLSPSYEQY
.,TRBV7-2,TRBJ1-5,ASSLRSGISNQPQH
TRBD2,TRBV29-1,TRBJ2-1,SVEAGLAETYNEQF
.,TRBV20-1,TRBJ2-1,SASTGHPNAEQF
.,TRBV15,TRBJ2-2,ATSRERPFAGELF
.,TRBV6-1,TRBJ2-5,ASISGSLNYKETQY
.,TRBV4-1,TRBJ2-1,ASSPRDTGYNEQF
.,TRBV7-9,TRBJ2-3,ARGASGTDTQY
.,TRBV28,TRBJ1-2,ASRQGLYGYT
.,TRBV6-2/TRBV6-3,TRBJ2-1,ASRGGGGHEQF
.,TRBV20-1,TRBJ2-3,SARDRVAGTDTQY
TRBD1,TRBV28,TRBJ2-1,ASSLTGVYYNEQF
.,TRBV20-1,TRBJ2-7,SAMLAGRPYEQY
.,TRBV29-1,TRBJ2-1,SVGVLADEQF
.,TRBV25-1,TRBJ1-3,SSGGRDTSGNTIY
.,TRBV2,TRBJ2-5,ASRELEETQY
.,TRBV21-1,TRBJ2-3,ASGPPRP
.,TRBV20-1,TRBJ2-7,SARGGHEQY
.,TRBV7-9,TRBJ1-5,ASSRGGTIGNQPQH
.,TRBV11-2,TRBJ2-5,ASSDTGGGKTQY
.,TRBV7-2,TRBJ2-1,ASCEGGLPYNEQF
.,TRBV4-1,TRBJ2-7,ASSSHQVFSAYEQY
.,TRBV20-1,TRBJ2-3,SASRPAGLADTQY
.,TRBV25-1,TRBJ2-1,ASSEGSEQF
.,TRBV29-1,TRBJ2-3,SVELGPTDTQY
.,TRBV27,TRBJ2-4,ASGRGVQY
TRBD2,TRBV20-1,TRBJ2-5,SAKAAGGPSQY
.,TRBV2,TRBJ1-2,ASSVRVVVSDGNYGYT
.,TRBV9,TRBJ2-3,ASSGSGLTDTQY
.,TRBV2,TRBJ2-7,ASTWGLFYEQY
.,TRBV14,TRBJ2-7,ASSQFLAGEQY
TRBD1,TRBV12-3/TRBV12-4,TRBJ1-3,ASRSQGAGNTIY
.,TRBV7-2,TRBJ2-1,ASSLSYGVSEQF
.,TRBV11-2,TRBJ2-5,ASTVGQRY
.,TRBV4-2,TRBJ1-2,ASSPSDGEYGYT
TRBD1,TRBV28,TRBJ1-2,ASRKTGGENYGYT
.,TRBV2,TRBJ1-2,ASSEEGRNYGYT
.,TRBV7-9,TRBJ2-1,ASSFNRYEQF